The 27 T cell receptor beta chains below all came from one sample that was sequenced in a study of CD8 T cells in ankylosing spondylitis. The study's findings and limits: A TCR beta motif of eight or nine highly homologous variants seemed to mark ankylosing spondylitis blood.

Which antigens these TCRs recognize remains unknown. TCRdb reanalysed the 5' RACE reads using MiXCR and keeps one entry per CDR3 protein. The profile shows 700,000 to 1,000,000 distinct CDR3 sequences, roughly 12% of them singletons. Sequenced: blood, either unsorted or a sorted T cell fraction (not recorded which). The origin of the receptors is a male donor with ankylosing spondylitis.

The chain links TRBV20-1 to TRBJ2-1; D perhaps matches TRBD2 (5 bases). Deletions cut 5 bases from V and 5 bases from J, with 16 bases between. The CDR3 runs to 14 residues. CDR1 and CDR2 from the germline V gene are DFQATT and SNEGSKA (reference sequence). The DNA of the CDR3 is TGCAGTGCTCTAACGGGCGGGCCGAACAATGAGCAGTTCTTC. Its protein is CSALTGGPNNEQFF.

A few counts support this clonotype. The chain employs TRBV5-1 and TRBJ2-1, with 8 bases identical to TRBD1. V lost 2 bases, J lost 10 bases, and 8 bases stayed unmatched. There are 14 residues in the CDR3. CDR1 is SGHRS, CDR2 YFSETQ, per germline. CDR3 in amino acids: CASSLPGQGEEQFF. In DNA form, the CDR3 reads TGCGCCAGCAGCTTACCCGGACAGGGTGAGGAGCAGTTCTTC.

The J gene is TRBJ2-3, the V gene TRBV13; TRBD2 matches at 7 bases. J was trimmed by 2 bases and V by 2 bases; bases with no gene match: 4. This CDR3 spans 15 amino acids. The germline CDR1 and CDR2 sequences are PRHDT and FYEKMQ (reference sequence). CDR3 sequence (DNA): TGTGCCAGCAGCTTACGGCGGGGGACCACAGATACGCAGTATTTT. This encodes CASSLRRGTTDTQYF.

The chain couples TRBV18 to TRBJ2-3, with 14 bases that match TRBD2. The CDR3 consists of 17 residues. V was clipped by 2 bases and J by 2 bases; unmatched bases: 3. The germline CDR1 and CDR2 sequences are KGHSH and LQKENI. The CDR3 spells CASSPRGLAGDTDTQYF. The CDR3 DNA follows: TGTGCCAGCTCACCAAGGGGACTAGCGGGGGACACAGATACGCAGTATTTT.

This clonotype was seen more than once but under ten times. The rearrangement links TRBV2 to TRBJ2-3; a possible D gene is TRBD2 (6 bases). This CDR3 has 11 residues. Between the trimmed V and J ends, which lost 11 bases and 6 bases, there was a span of 12 bases. CDR1 SNHLY and CDR2 FYNNEI come from the germline V gene. Here the CDR3 reads CAGGILDTQYF. The CDR3, as DNA: TGTGCCGGAGGGATTTTGGATACGCAGTATTTT.

In this sample, this clonotype turned up a few times. This rearrangement joins TRBV5-6 to TRBJ2-7; D is perhaps TRBD1 (6 bases). Looked up from germline, CDR1 is SGHDT and CDR2 is YYEEEE. This CDR3 spans 14 amino acids. V was cut by 4 bases and J by 4 bases, with 15 bases left in between. The CDR3 reads CASSHRYREYEQYF. CDR3 bases: TGTGCCAGCAGCCACCGGTACAGGGAATACGAGCAGTACTTC.

The chain couples TRBV20-1 to TRBJ2-1; D gene ambiguous. CDR3 length equals 13 residues. Per germline, CDR1 DFQATT and CDR2 SNEGSKA (reference sequence). The V gene lost 3 bases and the J gene lost 2 bases, with 8 bases spanning the gap. The CDR3 DNA follows: TGCAGTGCTAGTCTGAATACCTACAATGAGCAGTTCTTC. It yields the protein CSASLNTYNEQFF.

This clonotype came up many times. V and J are TRBV20-1 and TRBJ2-3; D may be TRBD2 (5 bases). Germline CDR1 is DFQATT and CDR2 is SNEGSKA (reference sequence). This CDR3 has 12 residues. V was clipped by 3 bases and J by 9 bases, with 13 bases between them. CDR3 nucleotides: TGCAGTGCTAGCAACTCCGGCGGGACGCAGTATTTT. Its translation: CSASNSGGTQYF.

This clonotype turned up a few times. The genes are TRBV10-3 and TRBJ1-2; possible D gene TRBD1, 5 bases. The CDR3 is 12 amino acids. Germline V gene lookup returns CDR1 ENHRY and CDR2 SYGVKD. Trimming stripped 2 bases from V and 8 bases from J, with 9 bases between. The CDR3 here is CAISEARDGYTF. The CDR3 DNA sequence: TGTGCCATCAGTGAGGCCAGGGACGGCTACACCTTC.

This clonotype was seen a handful of times. This sequence joins TRBV24-1 and TRBJ2-1; TRBD1 aligns across 8 bases. This CDR3 has 15 amino acids. Germline V gives CDR1 KGHDR, CDR2 SFDVKD. Unmatched junction bases numbered 6, after V lost 5 bases and J lost 4 bases. CDR3 amino acids: CATSGGQGKYNEQFF. In nucleotides, the CDR3 is TGTGCCACCAGTGGCGGACAGGGAAAGTACAATGAGCAGTTCTTC.

This clonotype appeared a few times. The chain joins TRBV30 to TRBJ1-5, with 9 positions matching TRBD1. The CDR3 is 16 amino acids. V gave up 3 bases and J gave up 9 bases; unmatched junction bases: 15. Germline V CDR1 and CDR2: GTSNPN, SVGIG (reference sequence). DNA for the CDR3: TGTGCCTGGAGCGGTCCCGGGACAGGGACCTATATGCCCCAGCATTTT. Translating it yields CAWSGPGTGTYMPQHF.

Only a few counts were recorded for this clonotype. The chain recombines TRBV4-2 with TRBJ2-7, with TRBD2 matching 9 bases. In germline, CDR1 is LGHNA, CDR2 YNFKEQ. J gave up 0 bases and V 1 base, and 4 bases lay outside the gene matches. The CDR3 spans 16 residues. CDR3 loop: CASSQVVAGASYEQYF. The CDR3 region has the DNA TGTGCCAGCAGCCAAGTGGTAGCGGGGGCCTCCTACGAGCAGTACTTC.

The rearrangement links TRBV28 to TRBJ2-7; 7 bases are a match to TRBD1. Trimming took 5 bases from V and 0 from J; bases not matched to a gene: 7. Germline CDR1 reads MDHEN; CDR2 reads SYDVKM. The CDR3 has 15 amino acids. The CDR3 is CASSPADRSSYEQYF. The CDR3 DNA follows: TGTGCCAGCAGTCCCGCGGACAGGAGCTCCTACGAGCAGTACTTC. Together with reference TRBV28 and TRBJ2-7, the CDR3 gives the full variable domain: DVKVTQSSRYLVKRTGEKVFLECVQDMDHENMFWYRQDPGLGLRLIYFSYDVKMKEKGDIPEGYSVSREKKERFSLILESASTNQTSMYLCASSPADRSSYEQYFGPGTRLTVT.

This clonotype was counted only a few times. V gene TRBV3-1 combines with J gene TRBJ2-1; D uncertain. Trimming removed 4 bases at V and 0 bases at J, with 10 bases between. Germline V gene lookup returns CDR1 LGHDT and CDR2 YNNKEL (reference sequence). CDR3 length: 15 amino acids. The DNA of the CDR3 is TGTGCCAGCAGCCTCGACGTTAGCTCCTACAATGAGCAGTTCTTC. Translating it yields CASSLDVSSYNEQFF.

This clonotype was seen more than once but under ten times. CDR3 DNA sequence: TGTGCCAGCAGCCGTGGGGCCCTCGCGGCTTTCTTT. This encodes CASSRGALAAFF. The chain has TRBV5-6 and TRBJ1-1; tentative D call: TRBD1 (5 bases). The CDR3 length is 12 residues. The germline V gene has CDR1 SGHDT and CDR2 YYEEEE. Trimming removed 4 bases at V and 11 bases at J, with 15 bases between.

The gene calls are TRBV6-5 and TRBJ1-5; tentatively, D is TRBD1 (5 bases). The CDR3 runs to 18 residues. Trimming pared 2 bases from V and 3 bases from J, leaving 20 bases between. Germline V lookup: CDR1 MNHEY, CDR2 SVGAGI. The CDR3 is CASSYQQVLGDFNQPQHF. The CDR3 bases are TGTGCCAGCAGTTACCAACAGGTCTTAGGAGATTTCAATCAGCCCCAGCATTTT.

This clonotype came up a few times. This chain joins TRBV7-2 and TRBJ2-7; 7 positions agree with TRBD1. The CDR3 covers 15 residues. Germline lookup yields CDR1 SGHTA and CDR2 FQGNSA. V shed 5 bases, J shed 0 bases, and the junction held 7 bases outside the gene matches. CDR3: CASSRDRVYSYEQYF. CDR3 nucleotide sequence: TGTGCCAGCAGCCGCGACAGGGTCTACTCCTACGAGCAGTACTTC. Using reference TRBV7-2 and TRBJ2-7 for the parts outside the CDR3, the full variable domain is GAGVSQSPSNKVTEKGKDVELRCDPISGHTALYWYRQSLGQGLEFLIYFQGNSAPDKSGLPSDRFSAERTGGSVSTLTIQRTQQEDSAVYLCASSRDRVYSYEQYFGPGTRLTVT.

The V and J genes are TRBV20-1 and TRBJ1-2, with 8 positions matching TRBD1. This CDR3 contains 15 residues. Germline CDR1 and CDR2: DFQATT and SNEGSKA (reference sequence). Trimming cost V 0 bases and J 3 bases; bases outside gene matches: 6. CDR3 bases: TGCAGTGCTAGAGAACCGGGACAGGTTGACTATGGCTACACCTTC. Its translation: CSAREPGQVDYGYTF.

This clonotype was seen only a few times. The V call is TRBV9, the J call TRBJ2-5; unclear D gene. Trimming pared 0 bases from V and 5 bases from J, leaving 8 bases between. Germline CDR1 and CDR2: SGDLS and YYNGEE. CDR3 length: 13 residues. Written as DNA, the CDR3 is TGTGCCAGCAGCGTAGCTCCCGGGGAGACCCAGTACTTC. Its translation: CASSVAPGETQYF. The whole variable domain, filled in from reference TRBV9 and TRBJ2-5, reads DSGVTQTPKHLITATGQRVTLRCSPRSGDLSVYWYQQSLDQGLQFLIQYYNGEERAKGNILERFSAQQFPDLHSELNLSSLELGDSALYFCASSVAPGETQYFGPGTRLLVL.

This clonotype was detected many times. This chain links TRBV29-1 with TRBJ2-7; 7 bases fit TRBD1. Germline loops: CDR1 SQVTM, CDR2 ANQGSEA. V was pared by 4 bases and J by 1 base, with 7 bases of the junction left unmatched. This CDR3 has 14 amino acids. The CDR3 DNA reads TGCAGCGTTGCCCTCACAGGGGCGTCCTACGAGCAGTACTTC. It codes for CSVALTGASYEQYF.

The chain joins TRBV5-4 to TRBJ1-2; D is unclear. The V gene's germline CDR1 is SGHNT and CDR2 YYREEE (reference sequence). Trimming took off 1 base at V and 6 bases at J, with 4 bases between the two ends. CDR3 length: 11 amino acids. The CDR3 reads CASSLQNGYTF. CDR3 coding DNA: TGTGCCAGCAGCTTGCAGAATGGCTACACCTTC. Full variable domain (remainder filled in from reference TRBV5-4 and TRBJ1-2): ETGVTQSPTHLIKTRGQQVTLRCSSQSGHNTVSWYQQALGQGPQFIFQYYREEENGRGNFPPRFSGLQFPNYSSELNVNALELDDSALYLCASSLQNGYTFGSGTRLTVV.

In this sample, this clonotype turned up many times. The J gene is TRBJ2-7, the V gene TRBV15; D not resolved. V was trimmed by 0 bases and J by 3 bases, leaving 12 bases between them. The CDR3 spans 15 residues. CDR1 LNHNV and CDR2 YYDKDF come from the germline V gene (reference sequence). CDR3 DNA: TGTGCCACCAGCAGAGAACCAGGTGCTGGCTACGAGCAGTACTTC. Encoded protein: CATSREPGAGYEQYF.

This clonotype was counted at least ten times. The chain carries TRBV6-5 and TRBJ1-2; D remains ambiguous. The germline gives CDR1 MNHEY, CDR2 SVGAGI. Trimming took 6 bases from V and 1 from J, leaving 6 bases between them. This CDR3 is built from 12 residues. Here the CDR3 DNA reads TGTGCCAGCAGAGCCCGTAACTATGGCTACACCTTC. Amino acids: CASRARNYGYTF.

This clonotype was detected only a few times. The chain recombines TRBV20-1 with TRBJ2-3; D unresolved. V was cut by 3 bases and J by 4 bases, with 17 bases left in between. The germline gives CDR1 DFQATT, CDR2 SNEGSKA (reference sequence). The CDR3 loop spans 15 amino acids. CDR3 in amino acids: CSASRVRWQADTQYF. The CDR3 DNA follows: TGCAGTGCTAGTAGGGTTAGATGGCAAGCAGATACGCAGTATTTT.

This clonotype occurred a few times. The chain uses TRBV28 and TRBJ1-6, with D perhaps matching TRBD1 (5 bases). This CDR3 has 16 residues. Germline loops: CDR1 MDHEN, CDR2 SYDVKM. V was pared by 6 bases and J by 7 bases, with 19 bases between. The DNA of the CDR3 is TGTGCCAGCAGCCAACATTATGGGCAGGGCAATTCACCCCTCCACTTT. It encodes CASSQHYGQGNSPLHF.

This chain uses TRBV7-7 with TRBJ2-3; 8 bases map to TRBD2. CDR1 SSHAT and CDR2 FNYEAQ come from the germline V gene (reference sequence). This CDR3 comprises 13 residues. CDR3 DNA: TGTGCTAGCGGTAGCGGGATAACAGATACGCAGTATTTT. Translation gives CASGSGITDTQYF.

The V call is TRBV2, the J call TRBJ1-2; D possibly corresponds to TRBD1 (6 bases). The CDR3 contains 15 residues. V lost 2 bases, J lost 4 bases, and 14 bases lay in between. Looked up from germline, CDR1 is SNHLY and CDR2 is FYNNEI. The CDR3 is CASSEQGQQGYGYTF. The CDR3 DNA reads TGTGCCAGCAGTGAACAGGGGCAACAGGGCTATGGCTACACCTTC.